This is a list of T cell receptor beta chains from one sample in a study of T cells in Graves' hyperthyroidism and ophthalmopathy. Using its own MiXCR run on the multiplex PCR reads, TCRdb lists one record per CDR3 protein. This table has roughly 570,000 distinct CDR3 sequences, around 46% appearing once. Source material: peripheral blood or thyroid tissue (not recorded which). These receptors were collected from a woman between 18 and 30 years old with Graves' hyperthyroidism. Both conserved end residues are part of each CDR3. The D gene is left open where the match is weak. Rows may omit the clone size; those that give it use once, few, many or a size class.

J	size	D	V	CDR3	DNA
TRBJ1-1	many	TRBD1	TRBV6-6	CASKPGGSTEAFF	TGTGCCAGCAAACCAGGGGGGAGCACTGAAGCTTTCTTT
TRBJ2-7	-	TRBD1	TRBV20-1	CSADPGTGMPYEQYF	TGCAGTGCTGACCCCGGGACAGGGATGCCCTACGAGCAGTACTTC
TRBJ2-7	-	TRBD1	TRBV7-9	CASSFDDRGSYEQYF	TGTGCCAGCAGCTTCGACGACAGGGGTTCGTACGAGCAGTACTTC
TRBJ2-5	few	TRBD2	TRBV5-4	CASSTRTSGRRQETQYF	TGTGCCAGCAGCACCAGGACTAGCGGGAGAAGGCAAGAGACCCAGTACTTC
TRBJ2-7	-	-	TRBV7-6	CASSRGNERYF	TGTGCCAGCAGCAGGGGTAACGAGCGGTACTTC
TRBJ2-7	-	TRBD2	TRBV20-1	CSLSGGTHEQYF	TGCAGTTTATCGGGAGGGACCCACGAGCAGTACTTC
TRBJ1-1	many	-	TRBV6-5	CASSYGYRAEAFF	TGTGCCAGCAGTTACGGCTACAGGGCTGAAGCTTTCTTT
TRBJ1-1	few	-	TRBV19	CASSIAQTGPGTEAFF	TGTGCCAGTAGTATAGCTCAGACAGGCCCGGGCACTGAAGCTTTCTTT
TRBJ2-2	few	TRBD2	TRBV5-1	CASSPPAAGVRTGELFF	TGCGCCAGCAGCCCCCCTGCAGCGGGGGTACGGACCGGGGAGCTGTTTTTT
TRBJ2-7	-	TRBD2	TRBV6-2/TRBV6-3	CASRGTSGGPYEQYF	TGTGCCAGCAGGGGGACTAGCGGGGGACCCTACGAGCAGTACTTC
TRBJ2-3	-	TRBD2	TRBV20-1	CSRLAGRADTQYF	TGCAGTAGACTAGCGGGAAGGGCAGATACGCAGTATTTT
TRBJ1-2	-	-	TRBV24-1	CATSEGSNYGYTF	TGTGCCACCAGTGAAGGGAGCAACTATGGCTACACCTTC
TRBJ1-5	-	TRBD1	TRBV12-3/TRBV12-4	CASTLGAGGRYQPQHF	TGTGCCAGCACCTTAGGGGCAGGGGGGCGATATCAGCCCCAGCATTTT
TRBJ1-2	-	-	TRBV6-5	CASSQSGTTYGYTF	TGTGCCAGCAGCCAATCCGGGACTACCTATGGCTACACCTTC
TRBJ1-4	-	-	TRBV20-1	CSARETGLMKNCFF	-
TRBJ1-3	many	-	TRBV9	CASSLTDSSGNTIYF	TGTGCCAGCAGCCTAACGGACAGCTCTGGAAACACCATATATTTT
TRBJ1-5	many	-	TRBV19	CASSIFRGSNQPQHF	TGTGCCAGTAGTATCTTCCGGGGTAGCAATCAGCCCCAGCATTTT
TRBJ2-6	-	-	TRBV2	CASSEQDSSGANVLTF	TGTGCCAGCAGTGAGCAAGACAGCTCTGGGGCCAACGTCCTGACTTTC
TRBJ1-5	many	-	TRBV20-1	CSARDPSRRNQPQHF	TGCAGTGCTAGAGATCCCTCGAGGCGGAATCAGCCCCAGCATTTT
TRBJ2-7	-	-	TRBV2	CASKEAGTYEQYF	TGTGCCAGCAAGGAGGCCGGAACCTACGAGCAGTACTTC
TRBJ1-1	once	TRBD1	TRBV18	CASSSIQGGAEAFF	TGTGCCAGCTCAAGTATACAGGGGGGGGCTGAAGCTTTCTTT
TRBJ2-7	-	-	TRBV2	CASTGDQREQYF	TGTGCCAGCACCGGCGATCAGAGGGAGCAGTACTTC
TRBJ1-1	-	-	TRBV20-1	CSARGASTEAFF	TGCAGTGCTAGGGGGGCTAGCACTGAAGCTTTCTTT
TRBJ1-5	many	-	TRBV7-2	CASSLTVDILGQPQHF	TGTGCCAGCAGCTTAACCGTAGACATACTCGGTCAGCCCCAGCATTTT
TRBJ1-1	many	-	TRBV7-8	CASSFDALGAFF	TGTGCCAGCAGCTTTGACGCATTGGGAGCTTTCTTT
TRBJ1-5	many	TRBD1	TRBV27	CASSRQGVRDYSNQPQHF	TGTGCCAGCAGTCGACAGGGAGTGAGGGACTATAGCAATCAGCCCCAGCATTTT
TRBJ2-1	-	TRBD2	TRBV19	CASRAGGVNEQFF	TGTGCCAGTAGGGCGGGAGGGGTCAATGAGCAGTTCTTC
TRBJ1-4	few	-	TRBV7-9	CASSSGNEKLFF	TGTGCCAGCAGTTCAGGAAATGAAAAACTGTTTTTT
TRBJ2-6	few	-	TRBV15	CATPRTYSGANVLTF	TGTGCCACCCCGAGGACCTACTCTGGGGCCAACGTCCTGACTTTC
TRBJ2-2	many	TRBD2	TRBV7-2	CASSLKLAGYNTGELFF	TGTGCCAGCAGCTTGAAACTAGCGGGATATAACACCGGGGAGCTGTTTTTT
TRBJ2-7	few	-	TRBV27	CASSLRVNSGEQYF	TGTGCCAGCAGTTTAAGGGTTAACTCGGGGGAGCAGTACTTC
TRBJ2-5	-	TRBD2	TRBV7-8	CASSLRVLAGGETQYF	TGTGCCAGCAGCCTTAGGGTGTTAGCGGGGGGAGAGACCCAGTACTTC
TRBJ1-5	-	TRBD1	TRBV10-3	CASQSGTGRETQHF	TGTGCCAGTCAGTCCGGGACAGGTCGGGAGACCCAGCATTTT
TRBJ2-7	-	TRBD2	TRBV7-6	CASSQVAGREHEQYF	TGTGCCAGCAGCCAGGTGGCCGGGCGGGAGCACGAGCAGTACTTC
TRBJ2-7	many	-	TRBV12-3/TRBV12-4	CASGPFDEQYF	TGTGCCAGCGGGCCGTTTGACGAGCAGTACTTC
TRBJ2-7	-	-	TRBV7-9	CASSKDGGGAYEQYF	TGTGCCAGCAGCAAGGACGGAGGCGGGGCCTACGAGCAGTACTTC
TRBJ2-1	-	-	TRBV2	CASTRAASSYNEQFF	TGTGCCAGCACTCGGGCGGCCTCATCCTACAATGAGCAGTTCTTC
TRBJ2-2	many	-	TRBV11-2	CASSGWTVRANTGELFF	TGTGCCAGCAGCGGATGGACCGTCAGAGCGAACACCGGGGAGCTGTTTTTT
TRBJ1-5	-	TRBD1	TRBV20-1	CSTRDPGTGPMADQPQHF	TGCAGTACTAGAGACCCCGGGACAGGGCCAATGGCCGATCAGCCCCAGCATTTT
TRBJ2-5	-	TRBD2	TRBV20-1	CSARDYQGLAGEETQYF	TGCAGTGCTAGAGATTACCAGGGACTAGCGGGGGAAGAGACCCAGTACTTC
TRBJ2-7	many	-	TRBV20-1	CSARAGMASIYEQYF	TGCAGTGCTAGAGCAGGTATGGCTAGTATCTACGAGCAGTACTTC
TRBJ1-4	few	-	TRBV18	CASSPRSPEKLFF	TGTGCCAGCTCACCAAGGAGTCCTGAAAAACTGTTTTTT